The 31 T cell receptor beta chains below all came from one sample that was sequenced in a study of T cell responses to AZD1222 COVID-19 vaccine. Sequencing was performed with immunoSEQ multiplex PCR; in TCRdb, only in-frame clones are kept and a portion is missing. The sample includes under 200,000 clones, approximately 91% seen only once; the top ten take 0.99%. The sequencing here drew on peripheral blood, taken on day 0 of AZD1222 vaccination. The source is an adult in good health.

The gene calls are TRBV19 and TRBJ1-5; D call uncertain. This CDR3 has 13 residues. The V gene's germline CDR1 is LNHDA and CDR2 SQIVND (reference sequence). Trimming left V 3 bases short and J 4 bases short, with 7 bases between. Here the CDR3 reads CASSIRRNQPQHF. Written as DNA, the CDR3 is TGTGCCAGTAGTATCAGAAGGAATCAGCCCCAGCATTTT. Full variable domain (remainder filled in from reference TRBV19 and TRBJ1-5): DGGITQSPKYLFRKEGQNVTLSCEQNLNHDAMYWYRQDPGQGLRLIYYSQIVNDFQKGDIAEGYSVSREKKESFPLTVTSAQKNPTAFYLCASSIRRNQPQHFGDGTRLSIL.

The V and J genes are TRBV9 and TRBJ2-5; 7 positions agree with TRBD2. Germline CDR1 and CDR2: SGDLS and YYNGEE. J lost 5 bases, V lost 3 bases, and 13 bases had no gene match. This CDR3 contains 16 residues. CDR3 sequence: CASSGARAGDYETQYF. CDR3 nucleotides: TGTGCCAGCAGCGGGGCCCGGGCGGGAGATTACGAGACCCAGTACTTC.

This clone was recorded a few times. DNA for the CDR3: TGTGCCAGCAGCCAAGCACTGGAAGACGAGCAGTACTTC. This gives the protein CASSQALEDEQYF. The chain employs TRBV3-1 (or the pseudogene TRBV3-2) and TRBJ2-7; D unclear. CDR1 and CDR2 (germline): LGHDT, YNNKEL (reference sequence). CDR3 length: 13 residues. V lost 1 base and J lost 5, with 9 bases in between.

The chain joins TRBV9 to TRBJ1-2; no reliable D call. Germline CDR1 SGDLS, CDR2 YYNGEE. V was trimmed by 0 bases and J by 5 bases, leaving 17 bases between them. This CDR3 spans 16 amino acids. The CDR3 region is CASSVEGIPKEYGYTF. CDR3 coding DNA: TGTGCCAGCAGCGTAGAGGGAATCCCAAAGGAGTATGGCTACACCTTC.

The chain has TRBV19 and TRBJ1-4; D is unclear. V lost 1 base to trimming and J lost 8 bases, with 11 bases between them. CDR1 is LNHDA and CDR2 is SQIVND in the germline V gene (reference sequence). This CDR3 comprises 14 residues. In DNA, the CDR3 is TGTGCCAGTAGTATAGGAGGCCGTATAGAAAAACTGTTTTTT. This codes for CASSIGGRIEKLFF.

This clone has at least ten counts. J is TRBJ1-6 and V is TRBV7-9; tentative D call: TRBD1 (5 bases). The ends were cut back, 1 base at V and 7 bases at J, with 14 bases in the middle. The CDR3 is made up of 16 amino acids. Germline CDR1 SEHNR, CDR2 FQNEAQ (reference sequence). The CDR3 DNA reads TGTGCCAGCAGCTTAGGATCAGGGAATCCAAATTCACCCCTCCACTTT. Encoded protein: CASSLGSGNPNSPLHF.

The J gene is TRBJ1-2, the V gene TRBV19; unclear D gene. Trimming removed 5 bases from V and 0 bases from J, with 13 bases in between. The germline CDR1 and CDR2 sequences are LNHDA and SQIVND (reference sequence). The CDR3 is made up of 15 amino acids. As DNA, the CDR3 is TGTGCCAGTAGTTATGGGCAGGAAGCTAACTATGGCTACACCTTC. Translated, it gives CASSYGQEANYGYTF.

The rearrangement joins TRBV9 to TRBJ1-4, with a weak D call TRBD1 (6 bases). Deletions cut 1 base from V and 6 bases from J, with 13 bases between. The germline CDR1 and CDR2 sequences are SGDLS and YYNGEE. This CDR3 is built from 15 residues. The CDR3 loop is CASSVSHREDEKLFF. In nucleotides, the CDR3 is TGTGCCAGCAGCGTAAGTCACAGGGAAGATGAAAAACTGTTTTTT. Supplemented by reference TRBV9 and TRBJ1-4, the full variable domain reads DSGVTQTPKHLITATGQRVTLRCSPRSGDLSVYWYQQSLDQGLQFLIQYYNGEERAKGNILERFSAQQFPDLHSELNLSSLELGDSALYFCASSVSHREDEKLFFGSGTQLSVL.

The chain joins TRBV6-4 to TRBJ1-2; D gene uncertain. Trimming cost V 0 bases and J 6 bases, with 11 bases left between them. Germline V lookup: CDR1 MRHNA, CDR2 SNTAGT. CDR3 size: 14 residues. The CDR3 here is CASSDSSKGDGYTF. CDR3 sequence (DNA): TGTGCCAGCAGTGACTCGTCCAAGGGAGATGGCTACACCTTC.

This chain joins TRBV7-9 and TRBJ1-2; D possibly corresponds to TRBD1 (5 bases). Germline values: CDR1 SEHNR, CDR2 FQNEAQ (reference sequence). The V gene lost 2 bases and the J gene lost 3 bases, with 16 bases spanning the gap. The CDR3 covers 16 residues. As DNA, the CDR3 is TGTGCCAGCAGCTTACCCTCCCCGACAGCGGACTATGGCTACACCTTC. Residues: CASSLPSPTADYGYTF.

J is TRBJ2-7 and V is TRBV29-1; D gene unclear. The CDR3 spans 13 residues. Germline V gene data show CDR1 as SQVTM and CDR2 as ANQGSEA. V lost 4 bases and J lost 1, with 11 bases in between. The CDR3 sequence: CSVVGRPSYEQYF. In nucleotides, the CDR3 is TGCAGCGTTGTCGGACGGCCGTCCTACGAGCAGTACTTC.

The rearrangement links TRBV5-1 to TRBJ2-7, with TRBD2 matching 7 bases. V lost 3 bases to trimming and J lost 2 bases; unmatched junction nucleotides: 8. The CDR3 is 15 amino acids. CDR1 is SGHRS and CDR2 is YFSETQ in the germline V gene. CDR3 nucleotide sequence: TGCGCCAGCAGCTCCGTTGGGGCGGGGGCCTACGAGCAGTACTTC. Its protein product is CASSSVGAGAYEQYF. The entire variable domain, with the rest obtained from reference TRBV5-1 and TRBJ2-7, is as follows: KAGVTQTPRYLIKTRGQQVTLSCSPISGHRSVSWYQQTPGQGLQFLFEYFSETQRNKGNFPGRFSGRQFSNSRSEMNVSTLELGDSALYLCASSSVGAGAYEQYFGPGTRLTVT.

The V call is TRBV19, the J call TRBJ2-1; the D gene is possibly TRBD2 (6 bases). The CDR3 is made up of 15 amino acids. Trimming cost V 3 bases and J 2 bases, with 11 bases left between them. CDR1 is LNHDA, CDR2 SQIVND, per germline (reference sequence). The CDR3 DNA sequence: TGTGCCAGTAGTATCGGGGGTCTAGCCTACAATGAGCAGTTCTTC. This translates into CASSIGGLAYNEQFF.

The J gene is TRBJ1-2, the V gene TRBV3-1 (or the pseudogene TRBV3-2), with D unclear. Deletions cut 4 bases from V and 4 bases from J, with 13 bases between. This CDR3 has 14 amino acids. From germline, CDR1 is LGHDT and CDR2 YNNKEL (reference sequence). The CDR3 bases are TGTGCCAGCAGCCCTTTTACAGAAGTCTATGGCTACACCTTC. This translates into CASSPFTEVYGYTF.

The rearrangement joins TRBV6-5 to TRBJ1-1; D possibly corresponds to TRBD1 (5 bases). The V end was cut by 8 bases, the J end by 5 bases, with 18 bases between. Germline assignment: CDR1 MNHEY and CDR2 SVGAGI. CDR3 size: 14 residues. In nucleotides, the CDR3 is TGTGCCAGCGCCGGTGGGGGGGTGGGTACTGAAGCTTTCTTT. It yields the protein CASAGGGVGTEAFF.

CDR3 coding DNA: TGTGCCAGCAGCCAAGAACCTGGAAACACCATATATTTT. Amino acid sequence: CASSQEPGNTIYF. The V and J genes are TRBV3-1 (or the pseudogene TRBV3-2) and TRBJ1-3; D not resolved. Trimming took 0 bases from V and 2 from J, leaving 2 bases between them. CDR3 length: 13 amino acids. Germline-derived CDR1 and CDR2 are LGHDT and YNNKEL (reference sequence).

This CDR3 is CASSQVRGTGHYNEQFF. The DNA for the CDR3 is TGCGCCAGCAGCCAAGTACGCGGGACAGGGCATTACAATGAGCAGTTCTTC. This chain uses TRBV4-1 with TRBJ2-1, with 9 bases aligning to TRBD1. With V trimmed by 1 base and J by 4 bases, 8 bases remained unmatched. The CDR3 extends over 17 amino acids. Per germline, CDR1 MGHRA and CDR2 YSYEKL.

The genes are TRBV28 and TRBJ2-7, with D perhaps matching TRBD1 or TRBD2 (5 bases each). Germline CDR1 and CDR2: MDHEN and SYDVKM. Trimming removed 7 bases from V and 0 bases from J, with 13 bases in between. The CDR3 covers 14 residues. The CDR3 region has the DNA TGTGCCAGCACCATTACGAGGGGCTCCTACGAGCAGTACTTC. Protein product: CASTITRGSYEQYF.

V usage is TRBV27 and J usage is TRBJ1-2, with D possibly TRBD1 on 6 matching bases. The CDR3 totals 13 residues. Deletions cut 6 bases from V and 5 bases from J, with 13 bases between. Looked up from germline, CDR1 is MNHEY and CDR2 is SMNVEV (reference sequence). The CDR3 DNA sequence: TGTGCCAGCAGAGGGGAACAGGGATATGGCTACACCTTC. This encodes CASRGEQGYGYTF.

J is TRBJ2-1 and V is TRBV24-1; 9 bases match TRBD1. The CDR3 extends over 15 amino acids. The V segment lost 4 bases and the J segment 8 bases; nucleotides outside the gene matches: 8. Germline-derived CDR1 and CDR2 are KGHDR and SFDVKD. For the CDR3, the DNA is TGTGCCACCAGTGACCCAGGACAGGGGCAAGATGAGCAGTTCTTC. This encodes CATSDPGQGQDEQFF.

About this clone itself: The sample carries other DNA sequences with the same CDR3. This chain uses TRBV7-2 with TRBJ2-7; unclear D gene. The V end lost 1 base, the J end lost 3 bases, and 4 bases lay between the germline ends. CDR1 SGHTA and CDR2 FQGNSA come from the germline V gene. The CDR3 has 12 amino acids. CDR3 nucleotide sequence: TGTGCCAGCAGCTTAGTACGCTACGAGCAGTACTTC. This encodes CASSLVRYEQYF.

The CDR3 nucleotides are TGTGCCAGCAGCGTAGCTGGGAATAGCGGGAGCTACGAGCAGTACTTC. It is translated as CASSVAGNSGSYEQYF. The chain uses TRBV9 and TRBJ2-7; 9 nucleotides match TRBD2. Germline assignment: CDR1 SGDLS and CDR2 YYNGEE. Trimming at V came to 0 bases and at J to 3 bases, leaving 7 bases not matched to a gene. CDR3 length: 16 amino acids. Full variable domain (remainder filled in from reference TRBV9 and TRBJ2-7): DSGVTQTPKHLITATGQRVTLRCSPRSGDLSVYWYQQSLDQGLQFLIQYYNGEERAKGNILERFSAQQFPDLHSELNLSSLELGDSALYFCASSVAGNSGSYEQYFGPGTRLTVT.

This clone has more than one count but fewer than ten. This chain links TRBV6-5 with TRBJ2-6; 7 bases match TRBD1. J was trimmed by 0 bases and V by 9 bases; bases with no gene match: 5. CDR3 length: 15 amino acids. Germline V lookup: CDR1 MNHEY, CDR2 SVGAGI. DNA of the CDR3: TGTGCCAGTGGGGACAGTTCCTCTGGGGCCAACGTCCTGACTTTC. Translating gives CASGDSSSGANVLTF.

The V call is TRBV4-1, the J call TRBJ2-7, with TRBD1 matching 7 bases. Germline CDR1 reads MGHRA; CDR2 reads YSYEKL. The trim removed 0 bases at V and 3 bases at J, leaving 11 bases unmatched. The CDR3 consists of 17 residues. The CDR3 here is CASSQEDMRQGDYEQYF. The CDR3, as DNA: TGCGCCAGCAGCCAAGAAGACATGAGGCAGGGGGACTACGAGCAGTACTTC.

V gene TRBV14 combines with J gene TRBJ1-2; D uncertain. The CDR3 runs to 14 residues. CDR1 SGHDN and CDR2 FVKESK come from the germline V gene. Trimming stripped 1 base from V and 3 bases from J, with 9 bases between. CDR3 DNA sequence: TGTGCCAGCAGCCAAGGAAACAGCTACTATGGCTACACCTTC. It codes for CASSQGNSYYGYTF. Together with reference TRBV14 and TRBJ1-2, the CDR3 gives the full variable domain: EAGVTQFPSHSVIEKGQTVTLRCDPISGHDNLYWYRRVMGKEIKFLLHFVKESKQDESGMPNNRFLAERTGGTYSTLKVQPAELEDSGVYFCASSQGNSYYGYTFGSGTRLTVV.

The J gene is TRBJ2-7, the V gene TRBV13, with D perhaps matching TRBD2 (5 bases). The CDR3 has 12 residues. Per germline, CDR1 PRHDT and CDR2 FYEKMQ (reference sequence). Trimming left V 5 bases short and J 5 bases short, with 10 bases between. The CDR3 nucleotides are TGTGCCAGCAGCACGGGAACGGACGAGCAGTACTTC. This gives the protein CASSTGTDEQYF.

The genes are TRBV19 and TRBJ1-1; TRBD1 matches at 8 bases. V lost 6 bases to trimming and J lost 1 base; unmatched junction nucleotides: 7. CDR3 length equals 15 residues. In germline, CDR1 is LNHDA, CDR2 SQIVND (reference sequence). This CDR3 reads CASRQDGTGNTEAFF. The DNA of the CDR3 is TGTGCCAGTAGGCAAGACGGGACAGGGAACACTGAAGCTTTCTTT.

This chain links TRBV6-4 with TRBJ1-1; 7 bases are shared with TRBD1. The trim removed 0 bases at V and 4 bases at J, leaving 17 bases unmatched. This CDR3 is built from 19 residues. Germline values: CDR1 MRHNA, CDR2 SNTAGT. The DNA for the CDR3 is TGTGCCAGCAGTGACTCAATGGCTACGACAGGGACAAAATCCACTGAAGCTTTCTTT. It encodes CASSDSMATTGTKSTEAFF.

Concerning this clone itself: Other DNA variants within this sample encode the same CDR3. The genes are TRBV28 and TRBJ2-7, with D unresolved. Germline CDR1 is MDHEN and CDR2 is SYDVKM. V was clipped by 2 bases and J by 0 bases, with 2 bases between them. CDR3 size: 12 residues. The CDR3 protein is CASSLSSYEQYF. CDR3 DNA sequence: TGTGCCAGCAGTTTAAGCTCCTACGAGCAGTACTTC.

V is TRBV9 and J is TRBJ1-1; a possible D gene is TRBD1 (5 bases). The CDR3 is 15 amino acids. The V and J ends lost 0 bases and 4 bases respectively, with 13 bases between them. Per germline, CDR1 SGDLS and CDR2 YYNGEE. The CDR3 spells CASSVGQGRGTEAFF. As DNA, the CDR3 is TGTGCCAGCAGCGTAGGGCAGGGTAGAGGCACTGAAGCTTTCTTT.

The chain employs TRBV4-1 and TRBJ1-4; a possible D gene is TRBD1 (5 bases). V lost 1 base and J lost 6, with 9 bases in between. This CDR3 has 14 residues. Germline V gene data show CDR1 as MGHRA and CDR2 as YSYEKL. CDR3 sequence (DNA): TGCGCCAGCAGCCAAGGCCTGGGGGATGAAAAACTGTTTTTT. It codes for CASSQGLGDEKLFF.